This entry lists 11 T cell receptor beta chains sequenced from one sample in a study of T cell repertoires in cytomegalovirus infection. TCRdb re-derived calls from the reads in MiXCR, one entry per CDR3 protein. In the table there are approximately 500,000 distinct CDR3 sequences, 16% of which are singletons. Sequencing was performed on CD8+ T cells from PBMCs. The receptors were sampled from a human donor in good health (CMV status not recorded). Some clones in this sample may be carry-over from other donors' samples.

This chain uses TRBV7-9 with TRBJ2-2; 9 nucleotides align to TRBD2. Germline-derived CDR1 and CDR2 are SEHNR and FQNEAQ (reference sequence). V lost 1 base to trimming and J lost 4 bases; unmatched junction nucleotides: 7. The CDR3 extends over 17 amino acids. This CDR3 reads CASSLGPAGGSTGELFF. The CDR3, as DNA: TGTGCCAGCAGCTTAGGTCCAGCGGGAGGTAGCACCGGGGAGCTGTTTTTT.

This clonotype was detected a few times. The chain is built from TRBV10-3 and TRBJ1-2; TRBD1 might be the D (6 bases). Trimming removed 0 bases at V and 0 bases at J, with 11 bases between. The CDR3 length is 16 residues. Germline V lookup: CDR1 ENHRY, CDR2 SYGVKD. The CDR3 DNA reads TGTGCCATCAGTGAGTCGGGGACACCTACTAACTATGGCTACACCTTC. It is translated as CAISESGTPTNYGYTF.

This clonotype has at least ten counts. The chain couples TRBV28 to TRBJ1-4; maybe TRBD1 (5 bases). CDR1 is MDHEN and CDR2 is SYDVKM in the germline V gene. V was clipped by 1 base and J by 6 bases, with 9 bases between them. The length of the CDR3 is 14 residues. The CDR3 DNA sequence: TGTGCCAGCAGTTTATTCAGGGCCGATGAAAAACTGTTTTTT. The encoded protein is CASSLFRADEKLFF.

This clonotype has ten or more counts. This chain uses TRBV12-3 or TRBV12-4 with TRBJ2-2; D is possibly TRBD2 (5 bases). The CDR3 consists of 15 residues. V gave up 7 bases and J gave up 4 bases, with 16 bases separating them. The CDR3 nucleotides are TGTGCCAGCACCGCATCGAGGGCGAGCACCGGGGAGCTGTTTTTT. Its protein is CASTASRASTGELFF.

There are many counts of this clonotype. Here the CDR3 reads CASSSEEGGRLETQYF. The CDR3 DNA reads as TGTGCCAGCAGCTCGGAAGAGGGGGGGAGGCTGGAGACCCAGTACTTC. The V gene is TRBV7-8, the J gene TRBJ2-5; D may be TRBD2 (7 bases). V lost 4 bases and J 5 bases, leaving 20 bases between the germline ends. There are 16 residues in the CDR3. Germline V gives CDR1 SGHVS, CDR2 FQNEAQ.

This chain uses TRBV12-3 or TRBV12-4 with TRBJ2-7; no clear D gene. Trimming cost V 2 bases and J 2 bases, with 7 bases left between them. This CDR3 region has 13 residues. The CDR3 nucleotides read TGTGCCAGCAGTTTAAGCATTACCTACGAGCAGTACTTC. Translation gives CASSLSITYEQYF.

This clonotype was seen ten or more times. This chain connects TRBV27 to TRBJ1-5; TRBD1 might be the D (6 bases). Per germline, CDR1 MNHEY and CDR2 SMNVEV (reference sequence). The V and J ends lost 5 bases and 7 bases respectively, with 21 bases between them. The CDR3 has 16 residues. This chain's CDR3 is CASSPSAGEGGQPQHF. The DNA for the CDR3 is TGTGCCAGCAGTCCTTCGGCAGGGGAAGGGGGACAGCCCCAGCATTTT.

V is TRBV7-9 and J is TRBJ1-4; the match to TRBD1 covers 7 bases. CDR3 length equals 15 residues. Germline trimming cut 4 bases from V and 3 bases from J; bases unmatched to any gene: 5. Germline V gene sequence: CDR1 SEHNR, CDR2 FQNEAQ (reference sequence). CDR3 bases: TGTGCCAGCAGCTCTTCCGGGACAGCTAATGAAAAACTGTTTTTT. It translates to CASSSSGTANEKLFF.

The sample holds many counts of this clonotype. The J gene is TRBJ2-1, the V gene TRBV5-6; 8 bases are shared with TRBD2. The CDR3 is made up of 14 amino acids. The ends lost 4 bases at V and 12 bases at J; junction bases unmatched: 12. Germline CDR1 SGHDT, CDR2 YYEEEE. CDR3 region: CASSLRGGGTAQFF. CDR3 bases: TGTGCCAGCAGCCTCCGTGGCGGGGGGACTGCGCAGTTCTTC.

This clonotype was detected many times. This rearrangement joins TRBV11-2 to TRBJ2-7, with D perhaps TRBD1 or TRBD2 (6 bases each). The germline CDR1 and CDR2 sequences are SGHAT and FQNNGV. The CDR3 loop spans 11 amino acids. V lost 7 bases and J lost 6, with 10 bases in between. The CDR3 coding sequence is TGTGCCAGCACCAGGGGAGGCGAGCAGTACTTC. Protein sequence: CASTRGGEQYF.

There are many counts of this clonotype. The chain employs TRBV27 and TRBJ2-3, with 8 bases fitting TRBD2. The CDR3 length is 16 residues. Unmatched junction bases numbered 6, after V lost 4 bases and J lost 0 bases. In germline, CDR1 is MNHEY, CDR2 SMNVEV (reference sequence). The CDR3 loop is CASSSSSGESTDTQYF. CDR3 in DNA: TGTGCCAGCAGTTCAAGTAGCGGGGAAAGCACAGATACGCAGTATTTT.